This T cell receptor beta chain was captured by sequencing in a study of radiotherapy plus CTLA-4 blockade in lung cancer. The study, taken as a whole, reports: Blood-borne expansion of tumor-derived TCR clones followed radiotherapy plus ipilimumab. According to reports, early shifts in blood T cell clones, alongside interferon-beta, forecast response most accurately.

Germline CDR1 reads LNHDA; CDR2 reads SQIVND (reference sequence). The V and J ends lost 10 bases and 8 bases, in that order; junction bases with no gene match: 11. The CDR3 length is 13 residues. Repertoires were generated with immunoSEQ multiplex PCR, while TCRdb's copy carries only in-frame clones and drops some. The profile shows 24,000 or so clones, around 72% of them singletons. As concerns this clone: Its specificity is unknown.

Here the sequenced sample was peripheral blood, taken from a patient treated with radiotherapy plus ipilimumab. The chain is built from TRBV19 and TRBJ1-2; 9 nucleotides match TRBD1. The source of this sequence is a human donor with non-small cell lung cancer who had stable disease on radiotherapy plus ipilimumab. CDR3 sequence reads: CATTRTGVRGYTF. The CDR3 DNA sequence: TGTGCCACAACCCGGACAGGGGTGCGGGGCTACACCTTC. Looking up the rest from reference TRBV19 and TRBJ1-2 gives the full variable domain: DGGITQSPKYLFRKEGQNVTLSCEQNLNHDAMYWYRQDPGQGLRLIYYSQIVNDFQKGDIAEGYSVSREKKESFPLTVTSAQKNPTAFYLCATTRTGVRGYTFGSGTRLTVV.